The source of this T cell receptor beta chain is a study of shared T cell receptors in the human thymus. Some clones are missing from TCRdb's copy, which holds only in-frame ones; the method was immunoSEQ multiplex PCR. This sample has 540,000 or so clones; about 80% occur once, and the top ten carry 0.01% to 0.015%. V trimming: 1 base; J trimming: 1 base; junction bases outside the gene matches: 8. The CDR3 consists of 19 residues. Germline CDR1 reads LGHNA; CDR2 reads YNFKEQ. The same sample was also studied in work on human thymus T cells.

The chain recombines TRBV4-2 with TRBJ2-4; TRBD2 aligns across 12 bases. The TCR was taken from a boy under three years old with a congenital heart defect. Sequencing was done on a sample of thymocytes. The CDR3 DNA reads as TGTGCCAGCAGCCAAGCGGGTCTAGCGGGAGGGGGGGCCAAAAACATTCAGTACTTC. Protein product: CASSQAGLAGGGAKNIQYF.